This T cell receptor beta chain was identified during a study of OX40 agonist ivuxolimab in advanced cancers. Sequencing was performed with immunoSEQ multiplex PCR; in TCRdb, only in-frame clones are kept and a portion is missing. The sample records some 40,000 clones, around 83% being singletons. CDR1 LNHDA and CDR2 SQIVND come from the germline V gene (reference sequence). V was clipped by 1 base and J by 3 bases; unmatched bases: 3. The CDR3 spans 15 residues. Source: CD4+ or CD8+ T cells sorted from blood, taken in a trial of the OX40 agonist ivuxolimab. The V call is TRBV19, the J call TRBJ1-5, with TRBD1 identical over 7 bases. This TCR was recovered from an adult with an advanced solid tumor such as melanoma, head and neck, liver or kidney cancer. CDR3 sequence (DNA): TGTGCCAGTAGTATAGGACAGGGCCCCAATCAGCCCCAGCATTTT. This sequence encodes CASSIGQGPNQPQHF. Variable domain in full (rest from reference TRBV19 and TRBJ1-5): DGGITQSPKYLFRKEGQNVTLSCEQNLNHDAMYWYRQDPGQGLRLIYYSQIVNDFQKGDIAEGYSVSREKKESFPLTVTSAQKNPTAFYLCASSIGQGPNQPQHFGDGTRLSIL.